This is a list of T cell receptor beta chains from one sample in a study of T cell changes during pregnancy in multiple sclerosis. Sequencing was performed with immunoSEQ multiplex PCR; in TCRdb, only in-frame clones are kept and a portion is missing. The profile shows about 96,000 clones, 85% to 95% of them singletons. The starting material was peripheral blood, obtained in the first trimester of pregnancy. These receptors were taken from a female donor with multiple sclerosis, enrolled in a pregnancy study. Each CDR3 is given with its conserved first and last residue. The order of the fields is V gene, CDR3 protein.

TRBV28,CASSRIPTLEVGTDTQYF
TRBV10-3,CAISGGGSQETQYF
TRBV12-5,CASGLVLEGAGELFF
TRBV20-1,CSASVGPGYYF
TRBV7-9,CASSRQGHQPQHF
TRBV4-3,CASSQGTSSYNEQFF
TRBV6-5,CASWAGGVVEQYF
TRBV28,CASSLPDRGREQYF
TRBV2,CASSYRPLDRTNEKLFF
TRBV7-2,CASSLGSSGGDTQYF
TRBV27,CASSLAANTGELFF
TRBV23-1,CASSHPDCGLASYEQYF
TRBV7-3,CASSLTSGTDTQYF
TRBV28,CASSLGTGVSNAEAFF
TRBV5-1,CASSLTSGYNEQFF
TRBV6-4,CASSDLRSPFYTF
TRBV7-8,CASSLDSFGNEQFF
TRBV6-1,CASRRGQGSWYF
TRBV5-1,CASSLGVRSDGYTF
TRBV5-1,CASSLGRLAGRTDTQYF
TRBV15,CATRLAGTDTQYF
TRBV2,CASSMADSNQPQHF
TRBV19,CASSISGTVTYEQYF
TRBV19,CASSIGVAGYNEQFF
TRBV6-1,CASSFRDRSNQPQHF
TRBV7-3,CASSLTGVTDTQYF
TRBV28,CASSFGGSAQETQYF
TRBV7-2,CASSLFLAYYNEQFF
TRBV9,CASSVGGLADSYNEQFF
TRBV15,CATSREYRVGYEQYF
TRBV4-1,CASSPAGQSTDTQYF
TRBV21-1,CASSNSNTDTQYF
TRBV18,CASSPPDFYEQYF
TRBV5-4,CASSHASGSVGELFF
TRBV5-4,CASSYFTGVSYNEQFF
TRBV6-5,CASRDRGNEQFF
TRBV27,CASSPLRGEGPNEKLFF
TRBV4-1,CASSQPPQGAKEKLFF
TRBV4-2,CASRRGSPTGGYTF
TRBV29-1,CSARQGSTEAFF
TRBV7-8,CASSLGLLPGQVLSGNTIYF
TRBV6-5,CAAAGTYLYEQYF
TRBV6-6,CASSNLADSYEQYF
TRBV19,CASSSGPEGTDTQYF
TRBV7-2,CASSPLGRENTGELFF
TRBV27,CASSQLRGSNEQFF